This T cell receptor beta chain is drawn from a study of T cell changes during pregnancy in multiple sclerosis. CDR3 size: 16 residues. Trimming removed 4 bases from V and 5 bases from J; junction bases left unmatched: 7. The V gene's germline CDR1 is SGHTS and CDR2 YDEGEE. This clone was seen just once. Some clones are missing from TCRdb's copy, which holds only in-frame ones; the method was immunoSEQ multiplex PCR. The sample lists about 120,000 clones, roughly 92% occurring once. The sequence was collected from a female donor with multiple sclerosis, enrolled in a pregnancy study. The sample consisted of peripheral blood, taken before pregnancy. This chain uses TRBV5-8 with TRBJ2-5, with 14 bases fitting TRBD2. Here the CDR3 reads CASSQGLAGASETQYF. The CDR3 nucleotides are TGTGCCAGCAGCCAGGGACTAGCGGGGGCCTCGGAGACCCAGTACTTC.